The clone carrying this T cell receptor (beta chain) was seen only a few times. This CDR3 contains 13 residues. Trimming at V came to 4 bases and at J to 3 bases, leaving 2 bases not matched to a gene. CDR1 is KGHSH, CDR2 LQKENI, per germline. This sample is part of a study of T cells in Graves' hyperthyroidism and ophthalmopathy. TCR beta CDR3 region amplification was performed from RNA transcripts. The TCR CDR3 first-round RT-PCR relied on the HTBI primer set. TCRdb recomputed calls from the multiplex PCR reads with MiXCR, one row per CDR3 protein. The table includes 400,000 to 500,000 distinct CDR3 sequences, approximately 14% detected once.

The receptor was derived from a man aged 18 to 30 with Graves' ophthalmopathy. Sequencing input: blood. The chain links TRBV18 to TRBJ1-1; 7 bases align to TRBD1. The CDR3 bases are TGTGCCAGCTCACTCGGACAGGACACTGAAGCTTTCTTT. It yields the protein CASSLGQDTEAFF.